Listed here is a single TCR beta chain. Its antigen is still unknown. V was cut by 5 bases and J by 5 bases, with 11 bases left in between. This CDR3 region has 14 residues. CDR1 and CDR2 from the germline V gene are SGDLS and YYNGEE. The protocol was immunoSEQ multiplex PCR, while the TCRdb copy is restricted to in-frame clones and leaves out a portion. The sample includes roughly 80,000 clones, 75% to 95% seen only once; the top ten take 5% to 5.5%. The data were taken from a study of T cell responses to AZD1222 COVID-19 vaccine. Study results and limitations: Spike as a whole was targeted by vaccine-associated CD4 TCRs, dominant at 160-218 and 743-854. Possibly, clonal diversity was underestimated; donors were largely white British and included more females. Reportedly, nearly half the spike-specific TCRs target unmutated variant regions.

The chain uses TRBV9 and TRBJ1-6; TRBD1 might be the D (5 bases). This material consisted of peripheral blood, taken 28 days after the second AZD1222 dose. The source is an adult who received the AZD1222 COVID-19 vaccine. CDR3 amino acids: CASREDRDNSPLHF. The CDR3 DNA is TGTGCCAGCAGAGAAGACAGAGATAATTCACCCCTCCACTTT.